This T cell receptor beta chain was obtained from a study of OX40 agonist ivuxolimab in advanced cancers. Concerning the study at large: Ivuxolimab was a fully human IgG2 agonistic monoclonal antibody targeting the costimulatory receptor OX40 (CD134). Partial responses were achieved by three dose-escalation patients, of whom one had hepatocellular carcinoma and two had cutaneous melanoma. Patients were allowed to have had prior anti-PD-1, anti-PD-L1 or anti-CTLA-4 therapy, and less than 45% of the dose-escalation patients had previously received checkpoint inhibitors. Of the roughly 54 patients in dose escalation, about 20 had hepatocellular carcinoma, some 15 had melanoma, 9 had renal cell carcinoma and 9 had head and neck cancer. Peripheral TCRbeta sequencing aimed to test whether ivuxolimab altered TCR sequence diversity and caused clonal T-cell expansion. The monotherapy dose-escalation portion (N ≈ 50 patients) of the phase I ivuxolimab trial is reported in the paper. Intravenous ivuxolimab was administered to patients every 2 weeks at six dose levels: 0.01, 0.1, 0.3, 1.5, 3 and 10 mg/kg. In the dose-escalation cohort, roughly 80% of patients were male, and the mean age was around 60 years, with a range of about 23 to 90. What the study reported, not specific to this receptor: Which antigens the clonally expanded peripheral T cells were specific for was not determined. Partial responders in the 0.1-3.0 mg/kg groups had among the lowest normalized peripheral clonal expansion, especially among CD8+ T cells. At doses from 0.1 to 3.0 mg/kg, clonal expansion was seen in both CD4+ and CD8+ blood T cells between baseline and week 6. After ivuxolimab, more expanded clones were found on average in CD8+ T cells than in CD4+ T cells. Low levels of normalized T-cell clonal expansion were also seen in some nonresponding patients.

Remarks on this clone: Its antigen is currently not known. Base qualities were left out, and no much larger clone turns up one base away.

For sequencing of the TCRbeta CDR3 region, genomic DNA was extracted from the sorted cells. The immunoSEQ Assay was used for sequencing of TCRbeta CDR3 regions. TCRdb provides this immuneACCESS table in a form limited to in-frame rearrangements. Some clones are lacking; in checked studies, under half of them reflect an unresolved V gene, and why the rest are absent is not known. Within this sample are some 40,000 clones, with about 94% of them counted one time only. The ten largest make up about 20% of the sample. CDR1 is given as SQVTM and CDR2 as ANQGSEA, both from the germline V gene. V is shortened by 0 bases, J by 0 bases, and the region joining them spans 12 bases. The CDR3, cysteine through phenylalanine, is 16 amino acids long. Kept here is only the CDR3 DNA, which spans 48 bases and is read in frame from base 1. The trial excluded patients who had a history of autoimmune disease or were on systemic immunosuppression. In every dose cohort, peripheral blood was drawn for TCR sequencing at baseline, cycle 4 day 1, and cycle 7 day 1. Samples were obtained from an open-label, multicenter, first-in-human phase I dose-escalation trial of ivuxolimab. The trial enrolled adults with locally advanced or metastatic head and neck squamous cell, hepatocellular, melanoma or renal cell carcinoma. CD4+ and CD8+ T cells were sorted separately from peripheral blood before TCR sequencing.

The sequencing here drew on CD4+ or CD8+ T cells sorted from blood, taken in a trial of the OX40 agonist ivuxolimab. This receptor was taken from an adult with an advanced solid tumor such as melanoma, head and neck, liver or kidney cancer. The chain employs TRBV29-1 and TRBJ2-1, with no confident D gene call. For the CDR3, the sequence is CSVEDYSASSYNEQFF. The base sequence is TGCAGCGTTGAAGATTACAGCGCCAGCTCCTACAATGAGCAGTTCTTC.